A selection of T cell receptor beta chains follows, all from one sample in a study of technical replicates of blood from several donors. Repertoires were generated with immunoSEQ multiplex PCR, while TCRdb's copy carries only in-frame clones and drops some. The sample contains fewer than 85,000 clones, more than 85% of which appear only once. The sample was PBMCs. These receptor sequences come from a human donor in good health. Some clones in this sample may be carry-over from other donors' samples. The CDR3 runs from the conserved cysteine through the conserved F or W. The D gene is left open where the match is weak. The size of a clone is reported for some rows only, either as once, few or many, or as a class for expanded clones.

J gene	D gene	clone size	V gene	CDR3 DNA	CDR3 protein
TRBJ2-1	TRBD2	NA	TRBV6-5	TGTGCCAGCAGTCTCGGGGGCGGGAGGCCTAATGAGCAGTTCTTC	CASSLGGGRPNEQFF
TRBJ1-5	NA	NA	TRBV30	TGTGCCTGGAGTGGGCGGAATCAGCCCCAGCATTTT	CAWSGRNQPQHF
TRBJ2-2	TRBD2	NA	TRBV9	TGTGCCAGCAGCGTACCAGCGGGAGGAATTGGGGCCGGGGAGCTGTTTTTT	CASSVPAGGIGAGELFF
TRBJ1-5	NA	once	TRBV6-1	TGTGCCAGCAGTGAACTGGACAGAAATCAGCCCCAGCATTTT	CASSELDRNQPQHF
TRBJ2-7	NA	NA	TRBV6-5	TGTGCCAGCAGTTACGGAGGGGCTAGGTACGAGCAGTACTTC	CASSYGGARYEQYF
TRBJ2-1	NA	NA	TRBV10-3	TGTGCCATCAGTGACCACACCAATGAGCAGTTCTTC	CAISDHTNEQFF
TRBJ2-1	NA	NA	TRBV12-5	TGTGCTAGTGGTTTGCCATACAATGAGCAGTTCTTC	CASGLPYNEQFF
TRBJ2-7	NA	NA	TRBV11-2	TGTGCCAGCAGCTTCGGACACTTCTACGAGCAGTACTTC	CASSFGHFYEQYF
TRBJ1-4	NA	NA	TRBV6-6	TGTGCCAGCAGTTACACTGCTAAATATGAAAAACTGTTTTTT	CASSYTAKYEKLFF
TRBJ1-6	TRBD1	NA	TRBV25-1	TGTGCCAGCAGTGCCGACAGGGGAAGCTCCTATAATTCACCCCTCCACTTT	CASSADRGSSYNSPLHF
TRBJ2-2	TRBD1	NA	TRBV7-9	TGTGCCAGCAGCTTCCGGGACAGGGGGACAACCGGGGAGCTGTTTTTT	CASSFRDRGTTGELFF
TRBJ1-3	NA	NA	TRBV4-3	TGCGCCAGCAGCCAAGAGGTCAGCTCTGGAAACACCATATATTTT	CASSQEVSSGNTIYF
TRBJ2-1	NA	NA	TRBV9	TGTGCCAGCAGCGTAACCGGGAGCTCCTACAATGAGCAGTTCTTC	CASSVTGSSYNEQFF
TRBJ1-5	TRBD1	NA	TRBV7-6	TGTGCCAGCAGCCTCAGGGACAGGGTCGGAGTTAGCAATCAGCCCCAGCATTTT	CASSLRDRVGVSNQPQHF
TRBJ2-3	NA	once	TRBV5-4	TGTGCCAGCAGCTTGGGGACTGAGTGGGATACGCAGTATTTT	CASSLGTEWDTQYF
TRBJ2-1	TRBD2	NA	TRBV15	TGTGCCACCAGCGTGGGACTAGCGGGAGGCGTCTCCTACAATGAGCAGTTCTTC	CATSVGLAGGVSYNEQFF
TRBJ2-7	TRBD1	NA	TRBV2	TGTGCCAGCATCCCGGACAGGGGGCTGTACGAGCAGTACTTC	CASIPDRGLYEQYF
TRBJ2-2	TRBD1	NA	TRBV30	TGTGCCTGGAAGGGGGCGTGGGTCGAAGGCGGGGAGCTGTTTTTT	CAWKGAWVEGGELFF
TRBJ1-1	NA	NA	TRBV7-2	TGTGCCAGCAGCTCCCATCAGAACACTGAAGCTTTCTTT	CASSSHQNTEAFF
TRBJ2-3	NA	NA	TRBV10-2	TGCGCCAGCAGTCCTCGTTCGGATACGCAGTATTTT	CASSPRSDTQYF
TRBJ2-7	NA	NA	TRBV7-2	TGTGCCAGCAGCAGATCGACAGACTCCTACGAGCAGTACTTC	CASSRSTDSYEQYF
TRBJ1-2	TRBD1	once	TRBV27	TGTGCCAGCAGATCCGGGGACAGAGCTAACTATGGCTACACCTTC	CASRSGDRANYGYTF
TRBJ2-2	TRBD2	NA	TRBV6-5	TGTGCCAGCAGTTTGACTAGCGAGAACACCGGGGAGCTGTTTTTT	CASSLTSENTGELFF
TRBJ2-3	NA	NA	TRBV19	TGTGCCAGTAGTATTCAGGGGATAGATACGCAGTATTTT	CASSIQGIDTQYF
TRBJ2-7	TRBD2	NA	TRBV7-2	TGTGCCAGCAGCGTAAGACTAGCGGGAGGGATATCCTACGAGCAGTACTTC	CASSVRLAGGISYEQYF
TRBJ2-6	NA	NA	TRBV10-3	TGTGCCATCAGTGAGTCAAGCCGGGGTGGGGCCAACGTCCTGACTTTC	CAISESSRGGANVLTF
TRBJ2-1	NA	NA	TRBV4-3	TGCGCCAGCAGCCAAGATCGGGAGCCGCATGAGCAGTTCTTC	CASSQDREPHEQFF
TRBJ1-2	NA	NA	TRBV6-6	TGTGCCAGCAGCCAACCCACAGGTGCGGGGGGCTACACCTTC	CASSQPTGAGGYTF
TRBJ2-1	NA	NA	TRBV4-2	TGTGCCAGCAGCCCGCTACAGGTTGGAAACAATGAGCAGTTCTTC	CASSPLQVGNNEQFF
TRBJ1-6	NA	NA	TRBV7-9	TGTGCCAGCAGCCCGTCCAATTTTAGACTATACTTT	CASSPSNFRLYF
TRBJ1-2	NA	NA	TRBV29-1	TGCAGCGTTGCGGACAGTTGGAGCTATGGCTACACCTTC	CSVADSWSYGYTF
TRBJ2-7	TRBD2	NA	TRBV6-5	TGTGCCAGCAGAGGGACTAGCGGGAGTTTCTACGAGCAGTACTTC	CASRGTSGSFYEQYF
TRBJ2-7	TRBD2	NA	TRBV7-2	TGTGCCAGCAGCTCCCGCCTAGGGGCGGGAGTACTTTACGAGCAGTACTTC	CASSSRLGAGVLYEQYF
TRBJ2-2	TRBD1	NA	TRBV30	TGTGCCTCGGCCCCGGGACAGGGGATGACCGGGGAGCTGTTTTTT	CASAPGQGMTGELFF
TRBJ2-7	TRBD1	once	TRBV7-9	TGTGCCAGCACTATGACAGGGGTTACCCACGAGCAGTACTTC	CASTMTGVTHEQYF
TRBJ2-5	NA	once	TRBV7-2	TGTGCCAGCAGCCTATACCAAGAGACCCAGTACTTC	CASSLYQETQYF
TRBJ2-1	NA	once	TRBV27	TGTGCCAGCAGTTTATCGGAGTCAAACAATGAGCAGTTCTTC	CASSLSESNNEQFF
TRBJ1-1	NA	NA	TRBV9	TGTGCCAGCAGCGCTGGGGACACCCAGGAGAACACTGAAGCTTTCTTT	CASSAGDTQENTEAFF
TRBJ1-2	TRBD1	NA	TRBV27	TGTGCCAGCAGGGGGACAGTTGGGAGCCATGGCTACACCTTC	CASRGTVGSHGYTF
TRBJ1-3	NA	once	TRBV6-1	TGTGCCAGCAGTGATCAATCAGGGTTCTCTGGAAACACCATATATTTT	CASSDQSGFSGNTIYF
TRBJ1-1	NA	NA	TRBV7-3	TGTGCCAGCAGCTTTGGGGGCCAGAACACTGAAGCTTTCTTT	CASSFGGQNTEAFF
TRBJ2-3	TRBD2	NA	TRBV6-6	TGTGCCAGCATCGGTACAGCGGGGGGTCCAGGGACGCAGTATTTT	CASIGTAGGPGTQYF
TRBJ2-7	NA	NA	TRBV6-5	TGTGCCAGCAGTAAAAGCGGGACACTATCCTACGAGCAGTACTTC	CASSKSGTLSYEQYF
TRBJ2-7	TRBD1	NA	TRBV10-3	TGTGCCATCAGTGAGAAGTGGGACAGTTACGAGCAGTACTTC	CAISEKWDSYEQYF
TRBJ2-1	TRBD2	few	TRBV5-1	TGCGCCAGCAGCCCCAGCGGGGCCTACAATGAGCAGTTCTTC	CASSPSGAYNEQFF
TRBJ2-3	NA	NA	TRBV18	TGTGCCAGCTCACCATTTGTACTGCAGCGGGTCACAGATACGCAGTATTTT	CASSPFVLQRVTDTQYF
TRBJ1-6	NA	NA	TRBV5-1	TGCGCCAGCAGCCCCAGTGGCTCCTATAATTCACCCCTCCACTTT	CASSPSGSYNSPLHF
TRBJ1-6	NA	NA	TRBV18	TGTGCCAGCTCACCAGGGGGCTCACCCCTCCACTTT	CASSPGGSPLHF
TRBJ1-1	NA	NA	TRBV7-9	TGTGCCAGCAGCTTTACCAGGGACATGAACACTGAAGCTTTCTTT	CASSFTRDMNTEAFF
TRBJ1-2	TRBD1	NA	TRBV12-5	TGTGCTAGTGACCGGGACAGCTATGGCTACACCTTC	CASDRDSYGYTF